The TCR beta chain under discussion was sequenced for a study of blood T cell repertoires in COVID-19. Study summary: Spain, Italy and the United States supplied samples that represented acute and convalescent COVID-19.

In its sample, this clone was seen once. The germline V gene encodes CDR1 SGDLS and CDR2 YYNGEE. This CDR3 spans 16 amino acids. With 4 bases clipped from V and 2 bases from J, the junction kept 8 bases outside the gene matches. Libraries were prepared by immunoSEQ multiplex PCR; TCRdb keeps only in-frame clonotypes and omits some of them. The sample includes around 300,000 clones, 89% of them seen just once. This TCR came from a man aged 50-59 years with acute or convalescent COVID-19. Sample: peripheral blood. The chain uses TRBV9 and TRBJ2-3; 9 bases match TRBD2. The DNA for the CDR3 is TGTGCCAGCAGCCCGGAGGTAGCGGGGGTCACAGATACGCAGTATTTT. Encoded protein: CASSPEVAGVTDTQYF.